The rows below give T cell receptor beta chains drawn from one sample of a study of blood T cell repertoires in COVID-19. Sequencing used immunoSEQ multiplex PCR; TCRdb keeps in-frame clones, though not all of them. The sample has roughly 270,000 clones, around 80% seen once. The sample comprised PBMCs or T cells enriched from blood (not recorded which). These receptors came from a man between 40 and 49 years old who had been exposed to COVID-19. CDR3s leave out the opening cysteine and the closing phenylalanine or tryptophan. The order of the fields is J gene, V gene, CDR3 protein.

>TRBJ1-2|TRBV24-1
APLRDRHGYT
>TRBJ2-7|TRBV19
ASSRGTRGGKRSYEQY
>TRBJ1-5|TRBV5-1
ASSLGQAAGPQH
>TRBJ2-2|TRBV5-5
ASSFREITGELF
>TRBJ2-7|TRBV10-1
ASSDPRTSGYEQY
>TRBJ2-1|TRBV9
ASSPYKGLAENNEQF
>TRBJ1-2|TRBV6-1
ASSEPLANYGYT
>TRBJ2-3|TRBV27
ASSLAGVDTQY
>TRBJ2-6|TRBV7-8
ASSPTGGSGANVLT
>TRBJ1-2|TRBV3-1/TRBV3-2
ASSRAQDGYT
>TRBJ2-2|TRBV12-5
ASDPSGGAGGELF
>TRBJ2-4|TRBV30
ARKSGTGESGIQY
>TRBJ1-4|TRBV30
AWSVTQGKEKLF
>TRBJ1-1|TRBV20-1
SARSEGVAF
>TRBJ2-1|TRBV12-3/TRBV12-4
ASGPFSGWQF
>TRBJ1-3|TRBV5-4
ASSRTGAPSGNTIY
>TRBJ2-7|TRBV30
AWSPVGGLYEQY
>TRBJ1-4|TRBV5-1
ASRRTGTGIEKLF
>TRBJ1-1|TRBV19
ASVRGTGGTEAF
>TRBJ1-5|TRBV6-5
ASSRDFLSPQH
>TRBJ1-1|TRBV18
ASSELGGRNTEAF
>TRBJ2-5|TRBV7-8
ASSLALAGAEETQY
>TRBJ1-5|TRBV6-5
ASSYFGQNQPQH
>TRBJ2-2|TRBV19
ASSPGTVRGELF
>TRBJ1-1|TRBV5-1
ASSSGGSPRGAF
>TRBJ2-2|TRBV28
ASIGTGDTGELF
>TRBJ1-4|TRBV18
ASSPPRGLHTNEKLF
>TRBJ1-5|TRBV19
ASSIFVRQPQH
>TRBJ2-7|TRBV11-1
ASSLGQSTYEQY
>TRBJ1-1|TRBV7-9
ASSLVVGAYTEAF
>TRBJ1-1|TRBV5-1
ASSGDGVMNTEAF
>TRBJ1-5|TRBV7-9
ASSLDRSGQPQH
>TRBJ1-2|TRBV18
ASSLIGVEDGYT